These 12 T cell receptor beta chains share one sample of origin, sequenced in a study of radiation and T cells in renal cell carcinoma. Time point denoted: blood 2 weeks post-SBRT. The treatment is: 15 Gy SBRT to primary tumor, nephrectomy 4 weeks later. TCRdb keeps only in-frame clones here, not all; method: immunoSEQ multiplex PCR. The table records just over 150,000 clones, roughly 90% of them present only once. The source was blood, collected from a patient whose treatment included radiotherapy and nephrectomy. These receptor sequences come from a woman in her fifties or sixties with renal cell carcinoma.

This clone was recorded once. J is TRBJ1-6 and V is TRBV18; 7 nucleotides align to TRBD1. V lost 3 bases and J lost 9; bases outside the gene matches: 11. CDR3 length: 16 amino acids. Germline V gene data show CDR1 as KGHSH and CDR2 as LQKENI. CDR3: CASSPDNVSGGSPLHF. CDR3 DNA: TGTGCCAGCTCACCGGATAATGTGTCAGGGGGTTCACCCCTCCACTTT.

The rearrangement links TRBV7-9 to TRBJ2-1; TRBD2 aligns across 14 bases. Germline CDR1 reads SEHNR; CDR2 reads FQNEAQ (reference sequence). Trimming cost V 5 bases and J 6 bases; bases outside gene matches: 6. The CDR3 runs 16 residues. The CDR3 region has the DNA TGTGCCAGCAGCGCCAGACTAGCGGGGGGGCCCAATGAGCAGTTCTTC. Encoded protein: CASSARLAGGPNEQFF.

This clone was found a few times. Within the sample, other DNA sequences also encode this same CDR3. This sequence joins TRBV19 and TRBJ2-1; 10 bases align to TRBD2. CDR1 is LNHDA, CDR2 SQIVND, per germline (reference sequence). The CDR3 sequence is 15 residues long. After removal of 3 bases from V and 4 bases from J, the junction contained 3 bases not matched to a gene. This CDR3 is CASSITSGAYNEQFF. CDR3 nucleotides: TGTGCCAGTAGTATTACTAGCGGGGCGTACAATGAGCAGTTCTTC. Full variable domain (outside the CDR3, taken from reference TRBV19 and TRBJ2-1): DGGITQSPKYLFRKEGQNVTLSCEQNLNHDAMYWYRQDPGQGLRLIYYSQIVNDFQKGDIAEGYSVSREKKESFPLTVTSAQKNPTAFYLCASSITSGAYNEQFFGPGTRLTVL.

A single count supports this clone. The chain couples TRBV12-5 to TRBJ2-1; weak D call: TRBD1 (6 bases). Trimming took 6 bases from V and 9 from J, leaving 15 bases between them. This CDR3 is built from 13 residues. Germline V gene data show CDR1 as LGHNT and CDR2 as FRNRAP. The CDR3 DNA sequence: TGTGCTAGTGGAACTAACAGGGTTGCTGAGCAGTTCTTC. This encodes CASGTNRVAEQFF.

V is TRBV7-3 and J is TRBJ1-5, with D possibly being TRBD1 (6 bases). Germline V gene data show CDR1 as SGHTA and CDR2 as FQGTGA. With 5 bases removed from V and 1 base from J, the gap between germline ends came to 12 bases. CDR3 length: 15 residues. For the CDR3, the DNA is TGTGCCAGCAGCACACCGACAGGAAGCAATCAGCCCCAGCATTTT. It is translated as CASSTPTGSNQPQHF.

This clone is a singleton in its sample. J is TRBJ2-3 and V is TRBV30; D may correspond to TRBD1 or TRBD2 (5 bases each). From germline, CDR1 is GTSNPN and CDR2 SVGIG (reference sequence). The germline V and J ends were trimmed by 2 bases and 3 bases, with 12 bases remaining between them. CDR3 length: 14 amino acids. The CDR3 reads CAWSSGGVTDTQYF. CDR3 sequence (DNA): TGTGCCTGGAGTAGTGGGGGTGTAACAGATACGCAGTATTTT.

The rearrangement joins TRBV18 to TRBJ2-3; 8 bases agree with TRBD2. The CDR3 spans 16 residues. Trimming cost V 2 bases and J 2 bases; bases outside gene matches: 6. Germline CDR1 reads KGHSH; CDR2 reads LQKENI. The CDR3 spells CASSPSAGVHTDTQYF. The CDR3 coding sequence is TGTGCCAGCTCACCATCAGCGGGGGTCCACACAGATACGCAGTATTTT.

The chain uses TRBV10-3 and TRBJ1-2; D may be TRBD1 (5 bases). The germline V and J ends were trimmed by 6 bases and 8 bases, with 13 bases remaining between them. Germline loops: CDR1 ENHRY, CDR2 SYGVKD. The CDR3 consists of 12 residues. The DNA of the CDR3 is TGTGCCATCAGGGGGCGTCAGGAAGGCTACACCTTC. Protein sequence: CAIRGRQEGYTF.

The rearrangement links TRBV2 to TRBJ1-3; D remains ambiguous. The CDR3 consists of 13 residues. Trimming took off 7 bases at V and 4 bases at J, with 11 bases between the two ends. From germline, CDR1 is SNHLY and CDR2 FYNNEI. In nucleotides, the CDR3 is TGTGCCAGCAATTGGGTAGCCGGAAACACCATATATTTT. Translated: CASNWVAGNTIYF.

V gene TRBV9 combines with J gene TRBJ2-7; tentatively, D is TRBD2 (6 bases). Deletions cut 3 bases from V and 0 bases from J, with 13 bases between. This CDR3 contains 15 residues. Germline CDR1 reads SGDLS; CDR2 reads YYNGEE. The CDR3 is CASSAFGGSSYEQYF. CDR3 nucleotides: TGTGCCAGCAGCGCCTTCGGGGGAAGCTCCTACGAGCAGTACTTC. The entire variable domain, with the rest obtained from reference TRBV9 and TRBJ2-7, is as follows: DSGVTQTPKHLITATGQRVTLRCSPRSGDLSVYWYQQSLDQGLQFLIQYYNGEERAKGNILERFSAQQFPDLHSELNLSSLELGDSALYFCASSAFGGSSYEQYFGPGTRLTVT.

V usage is TRBV19 and J usage is TRBJ1-5, with D perhaps matching TRBD1 (6 bases). Per germline, CDR1 LNHDA and CDR2 SQIVND (reference sequence). The ends were cut back, 3 bases at V and 3 bases at J, with 9 bases in the middle. This CDR3 is 14 amino acids long. The chain's CDR3 is CASSINRDNQPQHF. CDR3 in DNA: TGTGCCAGTAGTATTAACAGGGACAATCAGCCCCAGCATTTT.

In its sample, this clone was seen a few times. The rearrangement joins TRBV19 to TRBJ1-1; a possible D gene is TRBD1 (5 bases). The V end lost 5 bases, the J end lost 5 bases, and 9 bases lay between the germline ends. Germline-derived CDR1 and CDR2 are LNHDA and SQIVND (reference sequence). This CDR3 has 12 residues. The DNA of the CDR3 is TGTGCCAGTAGTGAGCAGGGAACTGAAGCTTTCTTT. Its protein product is CASSEQGTEAFF.